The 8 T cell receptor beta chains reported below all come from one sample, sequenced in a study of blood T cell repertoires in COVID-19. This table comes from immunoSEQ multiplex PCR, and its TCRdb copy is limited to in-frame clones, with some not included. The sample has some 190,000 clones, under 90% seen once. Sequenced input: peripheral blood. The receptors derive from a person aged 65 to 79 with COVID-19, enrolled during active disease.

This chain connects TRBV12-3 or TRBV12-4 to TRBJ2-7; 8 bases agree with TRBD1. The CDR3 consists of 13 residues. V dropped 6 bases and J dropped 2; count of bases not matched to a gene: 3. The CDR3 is CASRRTGTYEQYF. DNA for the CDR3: TGTGCCAGCAGAAGGACAGGGACCTACGAGCAGTACTTC.

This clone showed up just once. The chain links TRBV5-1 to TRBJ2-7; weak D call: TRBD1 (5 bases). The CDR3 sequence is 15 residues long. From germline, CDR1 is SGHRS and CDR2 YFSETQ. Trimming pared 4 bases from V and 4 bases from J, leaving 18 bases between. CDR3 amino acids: CASSPSQGSGYEQYF. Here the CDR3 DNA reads TGCGCCAGCAGCCCTTCCCAGGGTTCAGGGTACGAGCAGTACTTC.

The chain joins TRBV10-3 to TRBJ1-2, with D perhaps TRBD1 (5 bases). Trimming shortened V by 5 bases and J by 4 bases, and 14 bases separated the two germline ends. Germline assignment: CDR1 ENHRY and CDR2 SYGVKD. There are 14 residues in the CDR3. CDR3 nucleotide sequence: TGTGCCATCAGTCACCAACAGGAACGCTATGGCTACACCTTC. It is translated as CAISHQQERYGYTF.

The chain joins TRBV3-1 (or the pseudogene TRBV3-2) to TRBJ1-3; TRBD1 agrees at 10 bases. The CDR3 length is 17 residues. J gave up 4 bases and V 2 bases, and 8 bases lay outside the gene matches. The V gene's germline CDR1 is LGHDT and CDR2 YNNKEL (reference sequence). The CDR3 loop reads CASSQRQGAYLGNTIYF. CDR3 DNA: TGTGCCAGCAGCCAAAGACAGGGGGCATATTTAGGAAACACCATATATTTT.

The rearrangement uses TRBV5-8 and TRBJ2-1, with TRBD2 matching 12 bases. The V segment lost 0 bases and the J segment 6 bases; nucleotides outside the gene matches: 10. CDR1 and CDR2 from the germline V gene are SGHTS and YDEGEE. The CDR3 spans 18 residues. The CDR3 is CASSLGRGLAGFVNEQFF. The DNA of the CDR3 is TGTGCCAGCAGCTTGGGTCGGGGACTAGCGGGTTTTGTCAATGAGCAGTTCTTC.

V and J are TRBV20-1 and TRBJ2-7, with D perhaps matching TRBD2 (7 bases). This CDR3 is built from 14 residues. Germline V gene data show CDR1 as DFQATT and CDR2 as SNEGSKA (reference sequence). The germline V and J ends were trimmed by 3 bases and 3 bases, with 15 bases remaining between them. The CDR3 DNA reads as TGCAGTGCTAGTGGGGGGCTAGCGGTCTACGAGCAGTACTTC. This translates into CSASGGLAVYEQYF.

This CDR3 reads CASRLTGRGGYTF. CDR3 bases: TGTGCCAGCAGGCTGACAGGGAGAGGGGGCTACACCTTC. J is TRBJ1-2 and V is TRBV12-3 or TRBV12-4, with 7 positions matching TRBD1. The trim removed 6 bases at V and 8 bases at J, leaving 9 bases unmatched. This CDR3 comprises 13 residues.

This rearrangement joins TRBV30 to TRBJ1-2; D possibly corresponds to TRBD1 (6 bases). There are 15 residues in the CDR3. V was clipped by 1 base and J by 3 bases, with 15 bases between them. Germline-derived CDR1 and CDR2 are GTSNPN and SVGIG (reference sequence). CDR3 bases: TGTGCCTGGAGTGGCACGTGGGACAAACACTATGGCTACACCTTC. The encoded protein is CAWSGTWDKHYGYTF.